This T cell receptor beta chain was identified in a study of blood T cell repertoires in COVID-19. Across the whole study: Spain, Italy and the United States supplied samples that represented acute and convalescent COVID-19. T cells, B-cell-depleted T cells, or PBMCs supplied cDNA or gDNA.

Authors' processing steps: Counts of nucleated cells, estimated from reference gene primer amplification, were obtained. This table comes from immunoSEQ multiplex PCR, and its TCRdb copy is limited to in-frame clones, with some not included. The DNA was the basis for D and trimming; V, J and clone size are from that table. The top ten hold over 2% of the sample, which has about 170,000 clones, roughly four fifths seen once. Germline values: CDR1 SGHRS, CDR2 YFSETQ. V was shortened by 3 bases and J by 1 base, with 13 bases between the two germline ends. This CDR3 has 16 residues. This clone has only a few counts.

The sequence derives from a woman older than 75 with acute or convalescent COVID-19. The material sequenced was peripheral blood. V usage is TRBV5-1 and J usage is TRBJ2-2; D might be TRBD2 (6 bases). The CDR3, as DNA: TGCGCCAGCAGCTCGGGACTGGAGGGGAACACCGGGGAGCTGTTTTTT. Amino acid sequence: CASSSGLEGNTGELFF.